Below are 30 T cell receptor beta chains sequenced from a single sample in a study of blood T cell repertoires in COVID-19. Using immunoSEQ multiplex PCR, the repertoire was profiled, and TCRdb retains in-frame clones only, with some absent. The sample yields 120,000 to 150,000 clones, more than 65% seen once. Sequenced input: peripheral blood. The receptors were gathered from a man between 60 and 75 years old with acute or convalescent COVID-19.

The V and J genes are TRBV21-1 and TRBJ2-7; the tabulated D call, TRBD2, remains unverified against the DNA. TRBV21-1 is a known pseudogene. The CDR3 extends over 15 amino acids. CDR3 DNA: TGTGCCAGCAGGTCAAAGGGACTAGCGGACTACGAGCAGTACTTC. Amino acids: CASRSKGLADYEQYF.

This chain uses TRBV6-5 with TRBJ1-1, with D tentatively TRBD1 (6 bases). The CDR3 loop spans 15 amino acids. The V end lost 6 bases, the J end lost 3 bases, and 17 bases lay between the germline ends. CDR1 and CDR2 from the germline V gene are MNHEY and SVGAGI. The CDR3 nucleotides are TGTGCCAGCAGGGGGCCTGAGAAGGGGGACACTGAAGCTTTCTTT. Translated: CASRGPEKGDTEAFF.

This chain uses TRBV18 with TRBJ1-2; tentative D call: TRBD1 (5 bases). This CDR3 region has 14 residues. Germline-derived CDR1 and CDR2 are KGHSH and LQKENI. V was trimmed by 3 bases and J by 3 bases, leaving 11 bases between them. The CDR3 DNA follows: TGTGCCAGCTCACCTCCAGGGATTGACTATGGCTACACCTTC. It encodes CASSPPGIDYGYTF.

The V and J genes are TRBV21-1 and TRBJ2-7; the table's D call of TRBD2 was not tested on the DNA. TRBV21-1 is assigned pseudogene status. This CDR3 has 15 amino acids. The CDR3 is CASSKARHSPYEQYF. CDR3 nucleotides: TGTGCCAGCAGCAAAGCGCGGCACTCCCCCTACGAGCAGTACTTC.

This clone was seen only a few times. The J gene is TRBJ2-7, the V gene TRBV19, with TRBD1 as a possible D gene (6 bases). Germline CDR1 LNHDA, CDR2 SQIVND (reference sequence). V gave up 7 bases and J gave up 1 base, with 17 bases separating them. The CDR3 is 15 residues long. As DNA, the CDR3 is TGTGCCAGTACCGGCCCAGGGGCCTCGTCCTACGAGCAGTACTTC. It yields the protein CASTGPGASSYEQYF.

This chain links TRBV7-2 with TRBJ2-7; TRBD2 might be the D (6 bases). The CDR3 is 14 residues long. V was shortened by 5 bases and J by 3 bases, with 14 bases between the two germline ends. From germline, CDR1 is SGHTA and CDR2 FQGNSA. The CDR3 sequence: CASSPGTVVYEQYF. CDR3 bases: TGTGCCAGCAGCCCCGGGACTGTAGTCTACGAGCAGTACTTC.

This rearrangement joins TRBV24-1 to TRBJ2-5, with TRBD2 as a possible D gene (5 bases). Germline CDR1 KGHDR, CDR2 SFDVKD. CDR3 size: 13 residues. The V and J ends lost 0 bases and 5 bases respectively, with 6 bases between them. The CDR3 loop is CATSDLGGETQYF. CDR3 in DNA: TGTGCCACCAGTGATTTGGGCGGGGAGACCCAGTACTTC.

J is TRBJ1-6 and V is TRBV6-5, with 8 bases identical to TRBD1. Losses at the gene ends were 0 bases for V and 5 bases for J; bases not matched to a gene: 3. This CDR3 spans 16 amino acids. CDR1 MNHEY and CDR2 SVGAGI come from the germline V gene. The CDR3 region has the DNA TGTGCCAGCAGTTACTCAATACAGGGGGATAATTCACCCCTCCACTTT. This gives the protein CASSYSIQGDNSPLHF.

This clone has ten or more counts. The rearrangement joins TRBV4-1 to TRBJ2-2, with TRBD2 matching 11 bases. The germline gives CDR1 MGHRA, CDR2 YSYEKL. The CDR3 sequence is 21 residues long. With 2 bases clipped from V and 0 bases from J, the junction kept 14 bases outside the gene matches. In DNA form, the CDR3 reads TGCGCCAGCAGCCAATCCATTCGGAGACTAGCGGGAAGGGCGAACACCGGGGAGCTGTTTTTT. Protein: CASSQSIRRLAGRANTGELFF.

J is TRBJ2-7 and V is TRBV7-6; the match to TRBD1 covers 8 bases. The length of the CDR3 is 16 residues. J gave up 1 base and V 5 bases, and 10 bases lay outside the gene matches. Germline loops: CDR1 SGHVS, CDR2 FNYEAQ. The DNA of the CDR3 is TGTGCCAGCAGCCCACGGACAGGGTTGGGATCCTACGAGCAGTACTTC. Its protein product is CASSPRTGLGSYEQYF.

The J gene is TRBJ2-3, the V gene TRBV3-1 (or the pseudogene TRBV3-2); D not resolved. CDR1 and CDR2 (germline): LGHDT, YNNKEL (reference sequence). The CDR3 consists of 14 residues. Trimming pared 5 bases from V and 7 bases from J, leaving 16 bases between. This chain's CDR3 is CASSTGEAHHTQYF. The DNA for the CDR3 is TGTGCCAGCAGCACCGGAGAGGCCCACCATACGCAGTATTTT.

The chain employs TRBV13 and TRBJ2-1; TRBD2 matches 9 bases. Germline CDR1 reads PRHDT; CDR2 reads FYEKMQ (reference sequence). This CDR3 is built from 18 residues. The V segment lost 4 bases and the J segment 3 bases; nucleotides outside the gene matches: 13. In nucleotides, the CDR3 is TGTGCCAGCAGCTCGGGACTAGCCCCCGGAGACCTCTACAATGAGCAGTTCTTC. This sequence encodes CASSSGLAPGDLYNEQFF.

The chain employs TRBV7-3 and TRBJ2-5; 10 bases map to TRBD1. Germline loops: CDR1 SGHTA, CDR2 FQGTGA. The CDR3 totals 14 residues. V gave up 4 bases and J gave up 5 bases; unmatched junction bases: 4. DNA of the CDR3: TGTGCCAGCAGCTCGACAGGGGGCGGTGAGACCCAGTACTTC. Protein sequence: CASSSTGGGETQYF.

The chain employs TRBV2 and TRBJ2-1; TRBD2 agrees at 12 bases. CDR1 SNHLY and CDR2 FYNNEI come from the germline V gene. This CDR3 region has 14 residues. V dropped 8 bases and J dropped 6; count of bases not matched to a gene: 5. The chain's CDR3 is CASFPGLAGNEQFF. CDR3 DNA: TGTGCCAGCTTCCCGGGACTAGCGGGCAATGAGCAGTTCTTC.

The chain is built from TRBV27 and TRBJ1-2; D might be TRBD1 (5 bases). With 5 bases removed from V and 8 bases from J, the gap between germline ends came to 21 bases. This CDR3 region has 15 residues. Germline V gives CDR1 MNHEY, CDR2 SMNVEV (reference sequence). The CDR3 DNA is TGTGCCAGCAGTCCTCAAATGGACATCGTTTACGGCTACACCTTC. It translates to CASSPQMDIVYGYTF.

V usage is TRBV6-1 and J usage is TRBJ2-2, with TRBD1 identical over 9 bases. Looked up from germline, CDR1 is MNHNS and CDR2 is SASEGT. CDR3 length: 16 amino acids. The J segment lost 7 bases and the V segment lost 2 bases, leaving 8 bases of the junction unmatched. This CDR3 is CASSERGTGKGGELFF. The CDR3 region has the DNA TGTGCCAGCAGTGAAAGGGGGACAGGGAAGGGCGGGGAGCTGTTTTTT.

Written as DNA, the CDR3 is TGTGCCAGCAGCTTACCATGGCCTAACTATGGCTACACCTTC. This translates into CASSLPWPNYGYTF. The chain couples TRBV7-9 to TRBJ1-2, with D unresolved. The CDR3 length is 14 residues. The germline gives CDR1 SEHNR, CDR2 FQNEAQ (reference sequence). Trimming pared 2 bases from V and 0 bases from J, leaving 7 bases between.

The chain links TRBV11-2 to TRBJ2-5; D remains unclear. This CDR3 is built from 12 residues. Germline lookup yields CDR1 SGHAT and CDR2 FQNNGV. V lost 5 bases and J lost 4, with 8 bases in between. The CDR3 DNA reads TGTGCCAGCAGCCCCACGGGAGAGACCCAGTACTTC. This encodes CASSPTGETQYF.

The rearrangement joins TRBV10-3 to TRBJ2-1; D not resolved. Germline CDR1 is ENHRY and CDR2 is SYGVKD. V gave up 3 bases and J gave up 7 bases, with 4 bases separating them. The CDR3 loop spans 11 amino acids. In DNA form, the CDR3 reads TGTGCCATCAGTGAATATAATGAGCAGTTCTTC. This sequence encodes CAISEYNEQFF.

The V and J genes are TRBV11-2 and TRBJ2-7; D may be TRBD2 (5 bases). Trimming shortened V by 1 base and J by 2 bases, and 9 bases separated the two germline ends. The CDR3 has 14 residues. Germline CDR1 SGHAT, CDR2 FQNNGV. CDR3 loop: CASSLAVLAYEQYF. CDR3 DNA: TGTGCCAGCAGCTTAGCCGTACTAGCCTACGAGCAGTACTTC.

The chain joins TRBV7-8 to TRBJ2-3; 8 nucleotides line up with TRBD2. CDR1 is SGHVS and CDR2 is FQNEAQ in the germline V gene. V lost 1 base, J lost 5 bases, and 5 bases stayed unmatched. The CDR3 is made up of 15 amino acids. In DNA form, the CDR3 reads TGTGCCAGCAGCTTAGTCGGGAGGGCTATAGATACGCAGTATTTT. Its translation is CASSLVGRAIDTQYF.

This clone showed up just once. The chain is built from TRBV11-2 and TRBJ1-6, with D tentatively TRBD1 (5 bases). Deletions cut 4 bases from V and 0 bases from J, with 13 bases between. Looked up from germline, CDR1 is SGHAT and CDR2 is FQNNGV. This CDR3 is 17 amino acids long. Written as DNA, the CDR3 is TGTGCCAGCAGCTCCTTCGACAGCCGCTCCTATAATTCACCCCTCCACTTT. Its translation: CASSSFDSRSYNSPLHF.

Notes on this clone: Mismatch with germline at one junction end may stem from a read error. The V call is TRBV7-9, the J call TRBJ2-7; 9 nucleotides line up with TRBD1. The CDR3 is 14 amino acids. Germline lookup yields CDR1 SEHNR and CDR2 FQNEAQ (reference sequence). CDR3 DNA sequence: TGTGCCAGCACAACCGTGGACAGGGGATACGGGCAGTACTTC. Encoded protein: CASTTVDRGYGQYF.

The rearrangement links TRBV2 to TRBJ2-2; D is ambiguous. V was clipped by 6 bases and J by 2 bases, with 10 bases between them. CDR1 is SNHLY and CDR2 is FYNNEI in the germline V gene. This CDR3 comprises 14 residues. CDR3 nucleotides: TGTGCCAGCAGGGCCCTGCCAAACACCGGGGAGCTGTTTTTT. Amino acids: CASRALPNTGELFF.

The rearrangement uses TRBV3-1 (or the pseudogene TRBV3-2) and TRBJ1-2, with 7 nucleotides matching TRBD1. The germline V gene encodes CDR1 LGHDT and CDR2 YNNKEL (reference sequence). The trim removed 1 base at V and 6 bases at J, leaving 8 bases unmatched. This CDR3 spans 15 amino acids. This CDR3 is CASSQAGRGEDGYTF. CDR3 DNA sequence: TGTGCCAGCAGCCAAGCCGGCAGGGGGGAAGATGGCTACACCTTC.

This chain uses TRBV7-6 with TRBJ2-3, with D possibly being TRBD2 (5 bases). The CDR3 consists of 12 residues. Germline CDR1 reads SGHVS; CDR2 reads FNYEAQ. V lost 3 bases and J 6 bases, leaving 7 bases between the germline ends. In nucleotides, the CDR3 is TGTGCCAGCAGCTTTACGGGGGATACGCAGTATTTT. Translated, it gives CASSFTGDTQYF.

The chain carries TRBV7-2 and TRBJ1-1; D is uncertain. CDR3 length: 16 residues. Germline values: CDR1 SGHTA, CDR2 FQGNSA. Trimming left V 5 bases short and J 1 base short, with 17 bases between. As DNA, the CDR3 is TGTGCCAGCAGCCCTTCGGTAGCCGTCACGAACACTGAAGCTTTCTTT. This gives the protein CASSPSVAVTNTEAFF.

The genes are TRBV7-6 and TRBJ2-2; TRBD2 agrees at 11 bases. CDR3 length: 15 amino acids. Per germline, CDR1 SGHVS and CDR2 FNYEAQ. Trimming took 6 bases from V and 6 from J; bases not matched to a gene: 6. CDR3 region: CASRMTSGTAGELFF. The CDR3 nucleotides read TGTGCCAGCAGAATGACTAGCGGGACAGCCGGGGAGCTGTTTTTT.

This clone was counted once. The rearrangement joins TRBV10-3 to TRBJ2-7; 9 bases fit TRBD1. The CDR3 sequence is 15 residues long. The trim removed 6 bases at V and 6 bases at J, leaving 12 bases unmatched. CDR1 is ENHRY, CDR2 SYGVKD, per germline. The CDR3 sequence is CAISGAQGAVGEQYF. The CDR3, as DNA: TGTGCCATCAGCGGGGCACAGGGGGCGGTCGGCGAGCAGTACTTC.

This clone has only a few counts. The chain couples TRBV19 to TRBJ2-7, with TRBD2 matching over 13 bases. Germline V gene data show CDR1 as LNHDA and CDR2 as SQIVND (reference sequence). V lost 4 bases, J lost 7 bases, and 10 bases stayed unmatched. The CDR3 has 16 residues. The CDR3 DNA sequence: TGTGCCAGTAGTAGCCCCGGACTAGCGGGAGTACAAGAGCAGTACTTC. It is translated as CASSSPGLAGVQEQYF.